Sequencing of this T cell receptor beta chain was carried out in a study of OX40 agonist ivuxolimab in advanced cancers. For the study at large: Intravenous ivuxolimab was administered to patients every 2 weeks at 0.01 to 10 mg/kg. Patients were under 90% male with ages roughly 20 to 90, mean approximately 58.

No patient had autoimmune disease or received systemic immunosuppression. This CDR3 has 15 amino acids. V gave up 2 bases and J gave up 5 bases, with 16 bases separating them. The germline CDR1 and CDR2 sequences are KGHSH and LQKENI. The repertoire was sequenced with immunoSEQ multiplex PCR; TCRdb's copy has only in-frame clones and lacks some. The sample has tens of thousands of clones, more than 80% seen once. The origin of this receptor is an adult with an advanced solid tumor such as melanoma, head and neck, liver or kidney cancer. This sequence joins TRBV18 and TRBJ2-7, with a weak D call TRBD1 (7 bases). This specimen consisted of CD4+ or CD8+ T cells sorted from blood, obtained in a trial of the OX40 agonist ivuxolimab. In nucleotides, the CDR3 is TGTGCCAGCTCACCAGGAGGGGGCATCATCGACGAGCAGTACTTC. This codes for CASSPGGGIIDEQYF.